This T cell receptor beta chain was sequenced in a study of T cell responses to AZD1222 COVID-19 vaccine. Looking at the study overall: Second-dose timings of about 4 or about 12 weeks were pooled.

Note on this clone: Antigen unknown. One end of the junction is discordant with germline, which a read error may explain.

Study observations and caveats: Baseline seropositives among AZD1222 recipients totaled only 5 or 6. Vaccine-associated CD4 TCRs spanned spike, dominant at 160-218 and 743-854.

Germline-derived CDR1 and CDR2 are SGHVS and FQNEAQ. The CDR3 is made up of 13 amino acids. Sequencing used immunoSEQ multiplex PCR; TCRdb keeps in-frame clones, though not all of them. The table has around 260,000 clones, over 85% seen once. J is TRBJ2-3 and V is TRBV7-8; 10 bases line up with TRBD2. The specimen comprised peripheral blood, sampled on day 0 of AZD1222 vaccination. The sequence was collected from an adult in good health. CDR3 sequence: CASSLVLAGAFDF. DNA for the CDR3: TGTGCCAGCAGCTTAGTCCTAGCGGGGGCCTTCGATTTT.